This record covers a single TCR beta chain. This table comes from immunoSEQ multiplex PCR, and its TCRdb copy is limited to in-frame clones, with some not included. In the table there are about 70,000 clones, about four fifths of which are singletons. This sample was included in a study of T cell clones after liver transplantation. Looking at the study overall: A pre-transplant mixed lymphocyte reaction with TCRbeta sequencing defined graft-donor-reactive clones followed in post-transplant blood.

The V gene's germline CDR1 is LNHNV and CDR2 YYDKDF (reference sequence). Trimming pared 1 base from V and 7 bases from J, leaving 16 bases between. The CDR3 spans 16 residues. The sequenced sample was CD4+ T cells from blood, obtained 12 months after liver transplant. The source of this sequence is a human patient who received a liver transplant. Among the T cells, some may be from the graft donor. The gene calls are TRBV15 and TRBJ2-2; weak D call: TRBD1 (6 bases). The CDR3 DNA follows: TGTGCCACCAGCAGAGTACCAGGGGTGGGAAGCGGGGAGCTGTTTTTT. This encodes CATSRVPGVGSGELFF.